Listed below are T cell receptor beta chains from one sample, sequenced in a study of cytomegalovirus exposure and HLA in healthy donors. Produced via immunoSEQ multiplex PCR; TCRdb's table is partial and in-frame only. The table records roughly 130,000 clones, around 73% of them present only once. The sequencing sample was made of PBMCs. Receptors originate from a human donor in good health. Both conserved end residues are part of each CDR3. Each record gives: V gene, J gene, CDR3 length, D gene, clone size, CDR3 protein, CDR3 DNA. The D gene is left open where the match is weak. Where a row states a size, it is once, few, many or the class of an expanded clone; other rows omit it.

TRBV6-6	TRBJ2-3	15	-	few	CASSYSGAHTDTQYF	TGTGCCAGCAGTTACTCAGGGGCTCACACAGATACGCAGTATTTT
TRBV5-4	TRBJ1-5	14	-	few	CASSLGGREQPQHF	TGTGCCAGCAGCTTGGGTGGCAGGGAACAGCCCCAGCATTTT
TRBV18	TRBJ2-3	16	TRBD2	-	CASSPLAGVSTDTQYF	TGTGCCAGCTCACCACTAGCGGGGGTTAGCACAGATACGCAGTATTTT
TRBV5-4	TRBJ2-2	14	TRBD1	-	CASRPGTGAGELFF	TGTGCCAGCAGACCCGGGACAGGGGCCGGGGAGCTGTTTTTT
TRBV5-6	TRBJ1-6	19	-	medium-sized	CASSPGTIGVNFGNSPLHF	TGTGCCAGCAGCCCGGGGACTATTGGGGTCAATTTTGGTAATTCACCCCTCCACTTT
TRBV9	TRBJ2-1	20	TRBD2	-	CASSGHQPRLAGGPGNEQFF	TGTGCCAGCAGCGGACATCAACCGAGACTAGCGGGAGGGCCGGGTAATGAGCAGTTCTTC
TRBV2	TRBJ2-7	13	-	-	CASSAGVSYEQYF	TGTGCCAGCAGTGCGGGGGTTTCCTACGAGCAGTACTTC
TRBV19	TRBJ2-3	18	TRBD2	-	CASSMGGAGGRSTDTQYF	TGTGCCAGTAGTATGGGGGGAGCGGGGGGTCGAAGCACAGATACGCAGTATTTT
TRBV27	TRBJ2-2	16	-	-	CASSFFKGANTGELFF	TGTGCCAGCAGTTTCTTTAAGGGGGCGAACACCGGGGAGCTGTTTTTT
TRBV19	TRBJ1-2	16	-	-	CASSIDVSRAQAGYTF	TGTGCCAGTAGTATAGATGTGAGTCGTGCTCAGGCGGGCTACACCTTC
TRBV29-1	TRBJ2-5	12	-	-	CSVAEALETQYF	TGCAGCGTTGCGGAGGCGTTAGAGACCCAGTACTTC
TRBV7-9	TRBJ2-5	15	-	-	CASSLEAGHIETQYF	TGTGCCAGCAGCTTAGAGGCGGGTCACATAGAGACCCAGTACTTC
TRBV11-2	TRBJ1-6	18	-	-	CASSLERGGGTYNSPLHF	TGTGCCAGCAGCTTAGAAAGGGGTGGGGGCACCTATAATTCACCCCTCCACTTT
TRBV9	TRBJ2-6	15	TRBD1	few	CASSVTTGVTNVLTF	TGTGCCAGCAGCGTGACGACAGGGGTAACCAACGTCCTGACTTTC
TRBV28	TRBJ2-7	16	TRBD1	-	CASSSPRTGLAYEQYF	TGTGCCAGCAGTTCCCCCCGGACAGGTCTAGCCTACGAGCAGTACTTC
TRBV10-3	TRBJ1-1	18	TRBD1	-	CAISGDRGQRVMNTEAFF	TGTGCCATCAGTGGTGACAGGGGGCAGAGGGTGATGAACACTGAAGCTTTCTTT
TRBV7-9	TRBJ1-1	12	TRBD1	-	CAWGQLNTEAFF	TGTGCCTGGGGACAGTTGAACACTGAAGCTTTCTTT
TRBV5-1	TRBJ2-7	16	TRBD2	-	CASSPGGLAGAHEQYF	TGCGCCAGCAGCCCCGGAGGGCTAGCGGGGGCCCACGAGCAGTACTTC
TRBV5-1	TRBJ2-7	16	TRBD2	-	CASSLESGLAGDEQYF	TGCGCCAGCAGCTTGGAGAGTGGACTAGCGGGAGATGAGCAGTACTTC
TRBV7-6	TRBJ1-2	13	TRBD1	few	CASSSGQGDGYTF	TGTGCCAGCAGCTCGGGACAGGGTGATGGCTACACCTTC
TRBV2	TRBJ2-2	15	TRBD1	-	CASRRDRVRTGELFF	TGTGCCAGCAGGAGAGACAGGGTTCGGACCGGGGAGCTGTTTTTT
TRBV28	TRBJ1-1	11	-	-	CASSPRGRAFF	TGTGCCAGCAGTCCCCGGGGTCGGGCTTTCTTT
TRBV7-6	TRBJ2-5	15	TRBD2	-	CASSFGGGLQETQYF	TGTGCCAGCAGCTTTGGGGGGGGGTTACAAGAGACCCAGTACTTC
TRBV19	TRBJ2-6	16	TRBD1	once	CASSTTGGSGANVLTF	TGTGCCAGTAGTACCACAGGGGGCTCTGGGGCCAACGTCCTGACTTTC
TRBV30	TRBJ1-2	16	TRBD1	once	CAWTWTGSRGPYGYTF	TGTGCCTGGACCTGGACAGGATCAAGAGGTCCCTATGGCTACACCTTC